A single sample gave rise to the 9 T cell receptor beta chains below, sequenced in a study of long-term antiretroviral therapy in people with HIV. immunoSEQ v3.0 was run at survey level. The data were produced by immunoSEQ multiplex PCR, yet TCRdb's version contains in-frame clones alone and is incomplete. The data contain tens of thousands of clones, 90% to 95% of them seen just once; the ten biggest clones take up approximately 2.5%. Sequenced material: unsorted PBMCs, taken 3.7 years after starting antiretroviral therapy. The receptor set was obtained from a woman aged 45-59 years with HIV.

The chain links TRBV2 to TRBJ2-2; D may be TRBD1 (5 bases). The germline gives CDR1 SNHLY, CDR2 FYNNEI. The CDR3 length is 16 residues. The V gene lost 5 bases and the J gene lost 0 bases, with 13 bases spanning the gap. CDR3 in amino acids: CASSHQGFSNTGELFF. For the CDR3, the DNA is TGTGCCAGCAGTCATCAGGGCTTCTCGAACACCGGGGAGCTGTTTTTT. Variable domain in full (rest from reference TRBV2 and TRBJ2-2): EPEVTQTPSHQVTQMGQEVILRCVPISNHLYFYWYRQILGQKVEFLVSFYNNEISEKSEIFDDQFSVERPDGSNFTLKIRSTKLEDSAMYFCASSHQGFSNTGELFFGEGSRLTVL.

The V and J genes are TRBV5-1 and TRBJ1-1, with 8 bases that match TRBD1. V lost 5 bases, J lost 2 bases, and 5 bases stayed unmatched. CDR1 and CDR2 (germline): SGHRS, YFSETQ. This CDR3 is 14 amino acids long. The CDR3 protein is CASRAGQVNTEAFF. The CDR3 bases are TGCGCCAGCAGGGCGGGACAGGTTAACACTGAAGCTTTCTTT.

The gene calls are TRBV2 and TRBJ2-4, with 7 bases lining up with TRBD2. With V trimmed by 3 bases and J by 6 bases, 2 bases remained unmatched. The CDR3 is 13 residues long. CDR1 is SNHLY, CDR2 FYNNEI, per germline. The CDR3 DNA reads as TGTGCCAGCAGTGACGGGGAGGGAAACATTCAGTACTTC. Its translation is CASSDGEGNIQYF.

The chain has TRBV6-5 and TRBJ1-1; D call uncertain. Germline V gene sequence: CDR1 MNHEY, CDR2 SVGAGI. V shed 6 bases and J shed 7 bases, with 15 bases lying between them. The CDR3 totals 13 residues. In DNA form, the CDR3 reads TGTGCCAGCAGCAACCTCCGACACGATGAAGCTTTCTTT. Its protein product is CASSNLRHDEAFF.

The CDR3 is CASSLGTATFYEQYF. The DNA of the CDR3 is TGTGCCAGCAGTCTCGGGACCGCCACGTTCTACGAGCAGTACTTC. The chain has TRBV6-5 and TRBJ2-7; D could derive from TRBD1 or TRBD2 (5 bases each). CDR1 MNHEY and CDR2 SVGAGI come from the germline V gene. V was pared by 5 bases and J by 3 bases, with 17 bases between. The CDR3 is 15 amino acids.

The chain employs TRBV6-6 and TRBJ1-4, with D possibly matching TRBD1 (6 bases). With 5 bases removed from V and 8 bases from J, the gap between germline ends came to 18 bases. CDR1 MNHNY and CDR2 SVGAGI come from the germline V gene (reference sequence). The CDR3 covers 15 residues. The CDR3 protein is CASSRRTVVLEKLFF. The CDR3 coding sequence is TGTGCCAGCAGTCGGCGGACAGTCGTTCTGGAAAAACTGTTTTTT.

The gene calls are TRBV6-5 and TRBJ2-3; 8 bases are a match to TRBD1. The germline CDR1 and CDR2 sequences are MNHEY and SVGAGI. The CDR3 contains 16 residues. J was trimmed by 6 bases and V by 3 bases; bases with no gene match: 11. The CDR3 sequence is CASSYVAGQGADTQYF. The CDR3 nucleotides are TGTGCCAGCAGTTATGTCGCCGGACAGGGAGCCGATACGCAGTATTTT.

This chain links TRBV6-1 with TRBJ2-2; the match to TRBD1 covers 11 bases. Germline values: CDR1 MNHNS, CDR2 SASEGT. V was pared by 6 bases and J by 5 bases, with 2 bases of the junction left unmatched. The CDR3 is 14 amino acids. The chain's CDR3 is CASRDRGRTGELFF. CDR3 coding DNA: TGTGCCAGCAGGGACAGGGGGCGGACCGGGGAGCTGTTTTTT.

This sequence joins TRBV2 and TRBJ2-3; D unclear. The germline CDR1 and CDR2 sequences are SNHLY and FYNNEI. Trimming removed 3 bases from V and 2 bases from J, with 9 bases in between. This CDR3 is built from 14 residues. In DNA form, the CDR3 reads TGTGCCAGCAGTGAGATGGCTTCCACAGATACGCAGTATTTT. Residues: CASSEMASTDTQYF.